These 22 T cell receptor beta chains were sequenced from one sample in a study of cytomegalovirus exposure and HLA in healthy donors (dated by TCRdb to 2017 to 2019). The library was obtained by the immunoSEQ multiplex PCR assay. For the multiplex PCR, a mixture combining 60 forward primers for TCR Vbeta segments and 13 reverse primers for TCR Jbeta segments was used. TCRdb carries this immuneACCESS record with in-frame sequences only. Its versions omit some clonotypes, under half of them owing to an unresolved V gene in the studies checked, with the rest unexplained. The table for this sample lists roughly 200,000 clones; roughly 78% of them were counted only once. The ten largest clones represent around 1.4% of the sample. Sequencing was done on a sample of PBMCs. These receptors all stem from a girl aged 10-17 years in good health and CMV-seropositive.

This clone occurred a few times. The rearrangement joins TRBV5-6 to TRBJ2-7; the match to TRBD1 covers 9 bases. V shed 4 bases, J shed 6 bases, and the junction held 8 bases outside the gene matches. The germline CDR1 and CDR2 sequences are SGHDT and YYEEEE. This CDR3 region has 14 residues. In DNA, the CDR3 is TGTGCCAGCAGCCCGGGACAGGGTCGCCGCGAGCAGTACTTC. This gives the protein CASSPGQGRREQYF.

This chain uses TRBV4-3 with TRBJ1-4; D is uncertain. Per the germline V gene, CDR1 is LGHNA and CDR2 is YSLEER. The CDR3 is 17 amino acids. With 0 bases removed from V and 1 base from J, the gap between germline ends came to 12 bases. CDR3 bases: TGCGCCAGCAGCCAAGAAGAAACCGCACAAACTAATGAAAAACTGTTTTTT. Translating gives CASSQEETAQTNEKLFF.

CDR3: CASSEPRPGNTGELFF. The CDR3 nucleotides read TGTGCCAGCAGTGAACCTCGTCCAGGGAACACCGGGGAGCTGTTTTTT. The rearrangement joins TRBV25-1 to TRBJ2-2, with D hard to call. The CDR3 sequence is 16 residues long. Germline V lookup: CDR1 MGHDK, CDR2 SYGVNS. V shed 2 bases and J shed 1 base, with 11 bases lying between them.

The rearrangement uses TRBV5-4 and TRBJ2-7, with 8 bases that match TRBD1. Germline V lookup: CDR1 SGHNT, CDR2 YYREEE (reference sequence). J was trimmed by 2 bases and V by 4 bases; bases with no gene match: 8. The CDR3 runs 15 residues. The CDR3 DNA sequence: TGTGCCAGCAGCCCGCCGGGACAGGCCGCCTACGAGCAGTACTTC. Protein product: CASSPPGQAAYEQYF.

For the CDR3, the DNA is TGTGCCAGCAGCCTTAGACAGGGGGATCCCTACGAGCAGTACTTC. Protein sequence: CASSLRQGDPYEQYF. The chain recombines TRBV7-2 with TRBJ2-7, with 9 bases aligning to TRBD1. Germline V gene data show CDR1 as SGHTA and CDR2 as FQGNSA. V trimming: 5 bases; J trimming: 2 bases; junction bases outside the gene matches: 7. This CDR3 spans 15 amino acids.

The chain recombines TRBV19 with TRBJ1-4; D call uncertain. Germline CDR1 is LNHDA and CDR2 is SQIVND (reference sequence). The CDR3 has 15 amino acids. The V end lost 4 bases, the J end lost 8 bases, and 17 bases lay between the germline ends. In DNA, the CDR3 is TGTGCCAGTAGTAGGTTCGGCAAGGCAGGAGAAAAACTGTTTTTT. This codes for CASSRFGKAGEKLFF.

The rearrangement links TRBV2 to TRBJ2-1; 7 nucleotides align to TRBD2. This CDR3 spans 13 amino acids. Germline CDR1 SNHLY, CDR2 FYNNEI. Trimming cost V 5 bases and J 4 bases; bases outside gene matches: 2. CDR3 in amino acids: CASSRTRYNEQFF. The CDR3 DNA reads TGTGCCAGCAGTAGGACTAGATACAATGAGCAGTTCTTC.

V and J are TRBV7-8 and TRBJ2-5; the match to TRBD2 covers 8 bases. The ends lost 3 bases at V and 9 bases at J; junction bases unmatched: 15. Germline CDR1 is SGHVS and CDR2 is FQNEAQ. The CDR3 totals 16 residues. The CDR3 region is CASSFPAGGLLRAQYF. CDR3 in DNA: TGTGCCAGCAGCTTTCCGGCGGGGGGCCTTTTAAGGGCCCAGTACTTC. The full variable domain, in which reference TRBV7-8 and TRBJ2-5 provide the parts outside the CDR3, is GAGVSQSPRYKVAKRGQDVALRCDPISGHVSLFWYQQALGQGPEFLTYFQNEAQLDKSGLPSDRFFAERPEGSVSTLKIQRTQQEDSAVYLCASSFPAGGLLRAQYFGPGTRLLVL.

The chain is built from TRBV6-1 and TRBJ2-3; D perhaps matches TRBD1 (5 bases). This CDR3 contains 15 residues. Trimming stripped 2 bases from V and 3 bases from J, with 12 bases between. The germline V gene has CDR1 MNHNS and CDR2 SASEGT. CDR3 amino acids: CASSESVGVTDTQYF. DNA of the CDR3: TGTGCCAGCAGTGAAAGTGTAGGGGTTACAGATACGCAGTATTTT.

This rearrangement joins TRBV7-9 to TRBJ2-1, with 12 bases matching TRBD2. There are 15 residues in the CDR3. Per the germline V gene, CDR1 is SEHNR and CDR2 is FQNEAQ (reference sequence). V trimming: 6 bases; J trimming: 8 bases; junction bases outside the gene matches: 8. The DNA for the CDR3 is TGTGCCAGCAGGTGGACTAGCGGGGCTGGGGATGAGCAGTTCTTC. This translates into CASRWTSGAGDEQFF. The full variable domain, its missing parts supplied by reference TRBV7-9 and TRBJ2-1, is DTGVSQNPRHKITKRGQNVTFRCDPISEHNRLYWYRQTLGQGPEFLTYFQNEAQLEKSRLLSDRFSAERPKGSFSTLEIQRTEQGDSAMYLCASRWTSGAGDEQFFGPGTRLTVL.

The genes are TRBV10-2 and TRBJ1-2; 7 nucleotides line up with TRBD1. Trimming cost V 2 bases and J 7 bases; bases outside gene matches: 7. Germline loops: CDR1 WSHSY, CDR2 SAAADI. CDR3 length equals 14 residues. The CDR3 region has the DNA TGCGCCAGCAGTGAGCTAGGGGGCAGAGGTGGCTACACCTTC. It codes for CASSELGGRGGYTF.

The rearrangement links TRBV6-1 to TRBJ1-5; D is perhaps TRBD1 (5 bases). The germline V and J ends were trimmed by 3 bases and 6 bases, with 12 bases remaining between them. Germline V gene sequence: CDR1 MNHNS, CDR2 SASEGT. The CDR3 is 14 amino acids. In nucleotides, the CDR3 is TGTGCCAGCAGTGAGACCCCGGGGGTTCAGCCCCAGCATTTT. Protein: CASSETPGVQPQHF.

The rearrangement links TRBV10-1 to TRBJ2-5; TRBD2 matches at 9 bases. V trimming: 3 bases; J trimming: 2 bases; junction bases outside the gene matches: 7. Germline V gene sequence: CDR1 WNHNN, CDR2 SYGVQD (reference sequence). The CDR3 contains 16 residues. Here the CDR3 reads CASSDSRLAEQETQYF. CDR3 DNA sequence: TGCGCCAGCAGTGACTCGAGACTAGCGGAACAAGAGACCCAGTACTTC.

This chain links TRBV6-6 with TRBJ1-6; weak D call: TRBD1 (5 bases). CDR3 length: 15 amino acids. Germline CDR1 and CDR2: MNHNY and SVGAGI (reference sequence). V lost 6 bases, J lost 6 bases, and 15 bases lay in between. The CDR3 is CASRTLDGGNSPLHF. As DNA, the CDR3 is TGTGCCAGCAGAACCTTAGACGGGGGTAATTCACCCCTCCACTTT.

V and J are TRBV4-1 and TRBJ1-4, with D unresolved. CDR1 and CDR2 (germline): MGHRA, YSYEKL. There are 16 residues in the CDR3. Between the trimmed V and J ends, which lost 5 bases and 5 bases, there was a span of 18 bases. CDR3 in DNA: TGCGCCAGCAGCGATAAGCGGGTAGGACGGAATGAAAAACTGTTTTTT. This sequence encodes CASSDKRVGRNEKLFF.

J is TRBJ1-4 and V is TRBV27, with D perhaps TRBD1 (5 bases). Germline values: CDR1 MNHEY, CDR2 SMNVEV (reference sequence). The CDR3 has 14 residues. V was trimmed by 6 bases and J by 1 base, leaving 9 bases between them. The CDR3 DNA reads TGTGCCAGCAGCCGGGGGGTAACTAATGAAAAACTGTTTTTT. This sequence encodes CASSRGVTNEKLFF.

Details on this clone: This sample includes further DNA sequences coding for the same CDR3. The chain employs TRBV5-4 and TRBJ2-7, with a possible D match to TRBD2 (7 bases). V lost 0 bases and J lost 0, with 16 bases in between. From germline, CDR1 is SGHNT and CDR2 YYREEE (reference sequence). The CDR3 runs 17 residues. The DNA of the CDR3 is TGTGCCAGCAGCTTGGGGGGAGGGCAGGGGAACTCCTACGAGCAGTACTTC. As protein: CASSLGGGQGNSYEQYF.

The rearrangement joins TRBV2 to TRBJ2-3; possible D gene TRBD2, 7 bases. The germline V gene encodes CDR1 SNHLY and CDR2 FYNNEI. This CDR3 spans 15 amino acids. Trimming pared 4 bases from V and 4 bases from J, leaving 15 bases between. In nucleotides, the CDR3 is TGTGCCAGCAGTGCGGGGGGCCTTCACCCAGATACGCAGTATTTT. This gives the protein CASSAGGLHPDTQYF.

The J gene is TRBJ2-7, the V gene TRBV19, with D maybe TRBD2 (5 bases). V lost 10 bases to trimming and J lost 6 bases, with 19 bases between them. CDR1 is LNHDA, CDR2 SQIVND, per germline (reference sequence). The CDR3 extends over 13 amino acids. The CDR3 loop is CATGDGAPSEQYF. In DNA, the CDR3 is TGTGCCACCGGGGATGGAGCCCCGTCCGAGCAGTACTTC.

The gene calls are TRBV9 and TRBJ1-3; the match to TRBD1 covers 8 bases. Per the germline V gene, CDR1 is SGDLS and CDR2 is YYNGEE. CDR3 length equals 14 residues. J gave up 7 bases and V 3 bases, and 6 bases lay outside the gene matches. CDR3 bases: TGTGCCAGCAGCGACCGGGACAGGAGTAACACCATATATTTT. This encodes CASSDRDRSNTIYF.

Turning to this clone: The junction departs from germline at one end; a sequencing error may be responsible. This chain joins TRBV27 and TRBJ2-7; TRBD1 matches 8 bases. Germline V CDR1 and CDR2: MNHEY, SMNVEV (reference sequence). This CDR3 comprises 15 residues. CDR3 protein: CASSLSGTGHYEQYF. In DNA, the CDR3 is TGTGCCAGCAGCTTATCCGGGACAGGCCACTACGAGCAGTACTTC.

The rearrangement joins TRBV6-5 to TRBJ2-5; 7 nucleotides agree with TRBD1. This CDR3 has 16 residues. From germline, CDR1 is MNHEY and CDR2 SVGAGI. J was trimmed by 4 bases and V by 0 bases; bases with no gene match: 8. Written as DNA, the CDR3 is TGTGCCAGCAGTTACTCTCCTAAGGGGGCCGGAGAGACCCAGTACTTC. This translates into CASSYSPKGAGETQYF.